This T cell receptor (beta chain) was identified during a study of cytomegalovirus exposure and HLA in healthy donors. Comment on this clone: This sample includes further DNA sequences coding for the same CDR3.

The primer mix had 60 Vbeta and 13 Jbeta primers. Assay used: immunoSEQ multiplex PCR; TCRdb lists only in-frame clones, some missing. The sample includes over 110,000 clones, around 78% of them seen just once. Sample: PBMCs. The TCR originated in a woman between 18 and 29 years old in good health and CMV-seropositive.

The CDR3 DNA sequence: TGCGCCAGCACAGGGACAGGACCCACTGAAGCTTTCTTT. Its protein product is CASTGTGPTEAFF. This chain uses TRBV10-2 with TRBJ1-1, with 8 positions matching TRBD1. CDR3 length: 13 amino acids. Germline CDR1 is WSHSY and CDR2 is SAAADI. Unmatched junction bases numbered 5, after V lost 7 bases and J lost 4 bases.